What follows describes a single TCR beta chain. The data belong to a study of blood T cell repertoires in COVID-19. Study information: Samples representing acute and convalescent COVID-19 were sourced from the United States, Italy and Spain. The cDNA or gDNA used as material had been derived from T cells, B-cell-depleted T cells, or PBMCs.

Germline V gene lookup returns CDR1 MGHDK and CDR2 SYGVNS. The V gene end was trimmed by 8 bases and the J gene end by 6 bases; junction bases not matched to a gene: 11. CDR3 size: 17 residues. The study drew participants aged about 18 to 90 years from about two dozen US areas. Donors in Cohort 3 counted as recovered after two negative PCRs, clearance, or symptom resolution. Clones were read by immunoSEQ multiplex PCR, and TCRdb kept only the in-frame ones, dropping some. Of some 250,000 clones listed, more than 85% are singletons. This receptor was obtained from a man in his forties who had recovered from COVID-19. The V gene is TRBV25-1, the J gene TRBJ1-6, with 12 bases fitting TRBD1. Source material: PBMCs or T cells enriched from blood (not recorded which). The CDR3 loop reads CASSGQGAVFVNSPLHF. CDR3 nucleotide sequence: TGTGCCAGCTCGGGACAGGGGGCCGTCTTTGTTAATTCACCCCTCCACTTT.